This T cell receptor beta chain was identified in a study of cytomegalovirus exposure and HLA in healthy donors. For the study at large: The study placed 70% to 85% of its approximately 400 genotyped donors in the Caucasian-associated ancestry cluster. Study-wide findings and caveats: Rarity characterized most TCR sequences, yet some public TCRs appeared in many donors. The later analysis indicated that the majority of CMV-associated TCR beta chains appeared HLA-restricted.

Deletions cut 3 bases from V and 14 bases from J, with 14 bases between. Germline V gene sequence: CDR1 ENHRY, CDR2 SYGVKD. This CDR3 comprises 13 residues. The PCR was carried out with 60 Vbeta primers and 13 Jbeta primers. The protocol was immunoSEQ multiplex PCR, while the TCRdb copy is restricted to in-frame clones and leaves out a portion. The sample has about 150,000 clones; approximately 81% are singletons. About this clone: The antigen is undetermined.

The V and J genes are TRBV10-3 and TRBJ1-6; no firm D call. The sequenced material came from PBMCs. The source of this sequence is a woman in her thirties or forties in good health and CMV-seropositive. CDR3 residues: CAISDSNLRALHF. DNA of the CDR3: TGTGCCATCAGTGACTCTAACCTGAGAGCCCTCCACTTT.